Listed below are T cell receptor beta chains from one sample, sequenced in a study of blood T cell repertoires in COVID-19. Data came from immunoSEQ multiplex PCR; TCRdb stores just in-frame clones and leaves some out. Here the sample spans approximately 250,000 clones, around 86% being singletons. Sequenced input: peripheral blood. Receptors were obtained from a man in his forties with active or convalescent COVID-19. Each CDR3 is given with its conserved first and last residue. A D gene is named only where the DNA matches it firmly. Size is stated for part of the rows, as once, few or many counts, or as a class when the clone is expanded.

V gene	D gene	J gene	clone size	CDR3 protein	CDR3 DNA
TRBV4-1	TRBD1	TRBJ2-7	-	CASSQAGGTGWHYSNEQYF	TGCGCCAGCAGCCAAGCAGGCGGGACAGGGTGGCACTATTCAAACGAGCAGTACTTC
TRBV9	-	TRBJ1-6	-	CASSTRQEDSPLHF	TGTGCCAGCAGCACCCGACAGGAAGATTCACCCCTCCACTTT
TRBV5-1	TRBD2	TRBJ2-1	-	CASSLGEREYPYNEQFF	TGCGCCAGCAGCTTGGGCGAGCGGGAGTACCCCTACAATGAGCAGTTCTTC
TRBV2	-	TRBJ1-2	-	CASEIRENYGYTF	TGTGCCAGCGAAATAAGGGAGAACTATGGCTACACCTTC
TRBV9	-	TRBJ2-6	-	CASSPPYSGANVLTF	TGTGCCAGCAGCCCTCCGTACTCTGGGGCCAACGTCCTGACTTTC
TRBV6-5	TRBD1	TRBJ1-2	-	CASSPDRAYYGYTF	TGTGCCAGCAGTCCGGACAGGGCCTACTATGGCTACACCTTC
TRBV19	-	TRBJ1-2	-	CASRDIYGYTF	TGTGCCAGCCGGGACATCTATGGCTACACCTTC
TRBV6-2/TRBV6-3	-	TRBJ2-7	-	CASSTTDNPYEQYF	TGTGCCAGCAGTACCACGGACAACCCCTACGAGCAGTACTTC
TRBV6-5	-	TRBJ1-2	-	CASSYSKAGSGYGYTF	TGTGCCAGCAGTTACTCGAAGGCAGGGTCCGGCTATGGCTACACCTTC
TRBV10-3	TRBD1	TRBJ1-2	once	CAISQFDREVFGYTF	TGTGCCATCAGTCAGTTCGACAGGGAGGTTTTTGGCTACACCTTC
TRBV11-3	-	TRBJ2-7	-	CASSLVSANEQYF	TGTGCCAGCAGCTTGGTCTCAGCGAACGAGCAGTACTTC
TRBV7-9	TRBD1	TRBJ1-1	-	CASSAGQGATEAFF	TGTGCCAGCAGCGCCGGACAGGGGGCGACTGAAGCTTTCTTT
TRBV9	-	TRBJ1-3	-	CASSVARAGNTIYF	TGTGCCAGCAGCGTAGCCCGAGCTGGAAACACCATATATTTT
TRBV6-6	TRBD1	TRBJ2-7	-	CASGGKGASQEQYF	TGTGCCAGCGGGGGTAAGGGGGCTTCCCAGGAGCAGTACTTC
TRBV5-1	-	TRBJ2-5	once	CASSLEGSGQETQYF	TGCGCCAGCAGCTTGGAAGGTTCGGGGCAAGAGACCCAGTACTTC